Listed here are 7 T cell receptor beta chains from one sample, sequenced in a study of T cell responses to AZD1222 COVID-19 vaccine. TCRdb's table, derived via immunoSEQ multiplex PCR, lists solely in-frame clones and lacks some. The sample lists 120,000 to 150,000 clones, 90% to 95% occurring once. The sample here was peripheral blood, taken on day 0 of AZD1222 vaccination. The receptors here all came from an adult in good health.

This clone has only one observation. The V and J genes are TRBV4-2 and TRBJ2-7; 9 bases map to TRBD1. The CDR3 runs 15 residues. V lost 4 bases and J lost 1; bases outside the gene matches: 5. Germline CDR1 and CDR2: LGHNA and YNFKEQ. DNA of the CDR3: TGTGCCAGCAGCCTACAGGGGGCGGCTTCCTACGAGCAGTACTTC. Protein product: CASSLQGAASYEQYF.

This chain uses TRBV3-1 (or the pseudogene TRBV3-2) with TRBJ1-2; possibly TRBD1 for D (6 bases). Germline V gives CDR1 LGHDT, CDR2 YNNKEL (reference sequence). Trimming removed 1 base from V and 5 bases from J, with 14 bases in between. The CDR3 has 15 amino acids. Written as DNA, the CDR3 is TGTGCCAGCAGCCAAGTGGCGAAGGACAGTTATGGCTACACCTTC. Protein: CASSQVAKDSYGYTF.

CDR3 protein: CASSQDLVQPQHF. CDR3 nucleotide sequence: TGCGCCAGCAGCCAAGATCTAGTCCAGCCCCAGCATTTT. This rearrangement joins TRBV4-3 to TRBJ1-5; no reliable D call. CDR1 is LGHNA and CDR2 is YSLEER in the germline V gene. V was pared by 0 bases and J by 7 bases, with 7 bases between. This CDR3 is 13 amino acids long.

This chain links TRBV7-9 with TRBJ1-5; D gene unclear. The CDR3 consists of 12 residues. In germline, CDR1 is SEHNR, CDR2 FQNEAQ (reference sequence). Trimming stripped 4 bases from V and 5 bases from J, with 6 bases between. CDR3 sequence reads: CASSSGYQPQHF. The CDR3 nucleotides read TGTGCCAGCAGCTCCGGTTATCAGCCCCAGCATTTT.

The rearrangement links TRBV7-6 to TRBJ1-6; 10 bases are a match to TRBD1. Unmatched junction bases numbered 6, after V lost 4 bases and J lost 6 bases. Germline V gene data show CDR1 as SGHVS and CDR2 as FNYEAQ. CDR3 length: 16 residues. CDR3 sequence: CASSSRGDRGNSPLHF. CDR3 sequence (DNA): TGTGCCAGCAGCTCCAGGGGGGACAGGGGTAATTCACCCCTCCACTTT.

This clone was detected only once. The rearrangement uses TRBV28 and TRBJ2-1; 8 bases map to TRBD2. V lost 7 bases, J lost 7 bases, and 12 bases stayed unmatched. Germline loops: CDR1 MDHEN, CDR2 SYDVKM. The CDR3 consists of 15 residues. In DNA form, the CDR3 reads TGTGCCAGCAAATCGGGAGGGCCCTCAGGGAATGAGCAGTTCTTC. This gives the protein CASKSGGPSGNEQFF.

The chain uses TRBV6-2 or TRBV6-3 and TRBJ2-7; the match to TRBD1 covers 8 bases. V shed 5 bases, J shed 7 bases, and the junction held 13 bases outside the gene matches. Germline assignment: CDR1 MNHEY and CDR2 SVGEGT. The length of the CDR3 is 15 residues. This chain's CDR3 is CASSPLRQGLGEQYF. CDR3 nucleotides: TGTGCCAGCAGTCCCCTGCGACAGGGGTTGGGGGAGCAGTACTTC.